The source of this T cell receptor beta chain is a study of blood T cell repertoires in COVID-19. Individuals aged roughly 18 to 95 years were recruited from some 26 US areas. Participant-given clinical history determined each cohort assignment. Recovered participants had two consecutive negative NP/OP PCR tests, healthcare professional clearance, or symptom resolution. V lost 1 base and J lost 3, with 6 bases in between. CDR3 length equals 13 residues. Per the original data handling: Amplifying reference gene primers gave estimates of nucleated cell counts. TCRdb's copy holds only in-frame clones and misses some; the assay was immunoSEQ multiplex PCR. V, J and clone size derive from that table, while D and trimming were established from the DNA sequence. The profile covers 140,000 to 150,000 clones, with just over 85% appearing a single time and roughly 4.3% taken by the ten largest.

This sequence joins TRBV12-3 or TRBV12-4 and TRBJ1-2; D is undetermined. The sequenced sample consisted of PBMCs or T cells enriched from blood (not recorded which). The clonotype comes from a man aged 50 to 60 who had recovered from COVID-19. CDR3 loop: CASSLGTYYGYTF. The CDR3 DNA reads as TGTGCCAGCAGTTTAGGGACTTACTATGGCTACACCTTC.